These 3 T cell receptor beta chains came from one sample sequenced in a study of cytomegalovirus exposure and HLA in healthy donors. PCR employed 60 Vbeta and 13 Jbeta primers. Generated by immunoSEQ multiplex PCR, the TCRdb table keeps only in-frame clones and is missing some. The sample lists 60,000 to 70,000 clones, roughly 80% occurring once. The specimen sequenced was PBMCs. The receptors shown here come from a male donor in good health and CMV-seropositive.

The genes are TRBV5-8 and TRBJ1-2; no firm D call. The germline V and J ends were trimmed by 4 bases and 4 bases, with 2 bases remaining between them. Germline CDR1 and CDR2: SGHTS and YDEGEE. There are 10 residues in the CDR3. The CDR3 nucleotides are TGTGCCAGCAGCCGCTATGGCTACACCTTC. The encoded protein is CASSRYGYTF.

Only one count was recorded for this clone. The rearrangement links TRBV9 to TRBJ2-1, with TRBD1 matching 7 bases. Germline trimming cut 3 bases from V and 0 bases from J; bases unmatched to any gene: 9. The CDR3 loop spans 17 amino acids. The germline CDR1 and CDR2 sequences are SGDLS and YYNGEE. The DNA for the CDR3 is TGTGCCAGCAGCGGGTTTAAAGGGGGCGCCTCCTACAATGAGCAGTTCTTC. Amino acid sequence: CASSGFKGGASYNEQFF.

The rearrangement joins TRBV25-1 to TRBJ2-2; no firm D call. CDR1 and CDR2 from the germline V gene are MGHDK and SYGVNS. CDR3 size: 14 residues. V lost 6 bases, J lost 6 bases, and 14 bases lay in between. CDR3 protein: CASSQTWASGELFF. DNA of the CDR3: TGTGCCAGCAGCCAAACCTGGGCATCCGGGGAGCTGTTTTTT.